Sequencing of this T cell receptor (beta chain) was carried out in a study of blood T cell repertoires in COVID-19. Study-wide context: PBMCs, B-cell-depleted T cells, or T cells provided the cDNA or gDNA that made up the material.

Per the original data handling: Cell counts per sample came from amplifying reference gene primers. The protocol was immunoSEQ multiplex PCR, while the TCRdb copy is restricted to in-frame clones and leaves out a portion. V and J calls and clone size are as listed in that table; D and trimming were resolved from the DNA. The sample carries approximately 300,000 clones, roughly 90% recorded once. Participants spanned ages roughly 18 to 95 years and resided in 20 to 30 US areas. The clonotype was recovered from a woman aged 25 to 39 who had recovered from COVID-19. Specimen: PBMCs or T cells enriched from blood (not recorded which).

CDR3 nucleotide sequence: TGCGCCAGCAGCCAAGATAAGGAGCGGGGGAACACCGGGGAGCTGTTTTTT. Translation gives CASSQDKERGNTGELFF. J is TRBJ2-2 and V is TRBV4-3, with TRBD2 matching 7 bases. The CDR3 length is 17 residues. J gave up 1 base and V 0 bases, and 5 bases lay outside the gene matches. Germline assignment: CDR1 LGHNA and CDR2 YSLEER.